This T cell receptor beta chain was captured by sequencing in a study of blood T cell repertoires in COVID-19. Turning to the study itself: Italy, Spain and the United States were the sources of the convalescent and acute COVID-19 samples. PBMCs, B-cell-depleted T cells, or T cells provided the cDNA or gDNA that made up the material.

In the original workflow: It was from reference gene primer amplification that nucleated cell counts were estimated. Sequenced by immunoSEQ multiplex PCR; TCRdb stores in-frame clones only, minus some. V, J and clone size reflect that table, while D and trimming were determined from the DNA. The data hold around 400,000 clones, with over 75% observed a single time. Enrollment of patients from Seattle took place during active infection, with longitudinal follow-up. The CDR3 runs to 17 residues. Germline V gene sequence: CDR1 SNHLY, CDR2 FYNNEI. Germline trimming cut 6 bases from V and 0 bases from J; bases unmatched to any gene: 12.

Sequencing input: peripheral blood. This chain links TRBV2 with TRBJ2-7; the match to TRBD2 covers 9 bases. This receptor was obtained from a woman between 55 and 75 years old with COVID-19, enrolled during active disease. CDR3 protein: CASSAPGGGGDSYEQYF. DNA of the CDR3: TGTGCCAGCAGCGCGCCCGGAGGCGGGGGGGACTCCTACGAGCAGTACTTC.